One and the same sample provided the 24 T cell receptor beta chains below, sequenced in a study of cytomegalovirus exposure and HLA in healthy donors. PCR amplification relied on 60 Vbeta primers (plus 13 Jbeta primers). Profiling relied on immunoSEQ multiplex PCR, and the TCRdb table lists in-frame clones only, not all of them. The sample holds 85,000 to 100,000 clones, around 64% seen once. Input material: PBMCs. The receptors originated from a man between 60 and 75 years old in good health and CMV-seronegative.

The chain combines TRBV18 with TRBJ1-6, with D uncertain. This CDR3 spans 15 amino acids. The germline V and J ends were trimmed by 2 bases and 9 bases, with 14 bases remaining between them. Germline V CDR1 and CDR2: KGHSH, LQKENI. CDR3 region: CASSPSEGIGSPLHF. As DNA, the CDR3 is TGTGCCAGCTCACCATCGGAGGGAATCGGTTCACCCCTCCACTTT.

The gene calls are TRBV6-1 and TRBJ1-5, with 9 bases matching TRBD1. V gave up 3 bases and J gave up 7 bases; unmatched junction bases: 4. This CDR3 has 14 amino acids. CDR1 MNHNS and CDR2 SASEGT come from the germline V gene. The CDR3 DNA reads as TGTGCCAGCAGTGACGGGACAGGGAACCAGCCCCAGCATTTT. Its protein is CASSDGTGNQPQHF.

Sample share makes this clone medium-sized. The V call is TRBV7-3, the J call TRBJ1-1, with D perhaps matching TRBD1 (6 bases). Trimming removed 2 bases at V and 5 bases at J, with 18 bases between. Germline V gives CDR1 SGHTA, CDR2 FQGTGA. CDR3 size: 16 residues. For the CDR3, the DNA is TGTGCCAGCAGCTTATCACAGGGAGGGGTGGAAACTGAAGCTTTCTTT. It translates to CASSLSQGGVETEAFF.

The chain carries TRBV5-1 and TRBJ2-3; 8 nucleotides line up with TRBD2. This CDR3 region has 16 residues. J lost 2 bases, V lost 0 bases, and 5 bases had no gene match. Germline V gene sequence: CDR1 SGHRS, CDR2 YFSETQ. The CDR3 sequence: CASSLAVAGYTDTQYF. The CDR3 DNA follows: TGCGCCAGCAGCTTGGCGGTAGCGGGGTACACAGATACGCAGTATTTT.

The DNA of the CDR3 is TGCGCCAGCAGCTTGGTAATGAACACTGAAGCTTTCTTT. This translates into CASSLVMNTEAFF. V gene TRBV5-1 combines with J gene TRBJ1-1; D is unresolved. This CDR3 has 13 residues. The V end lost 0 bases, the J end lost 0 bases, and 3 bases lay between the germline ends. CDR1 is SGHRS and CDR2 is YFSETQ in the germline V gene.

The chain couples TRBV28 to TRBJ1-4; tentative D call: TRBD1 (5 bases). Trimming removed 4 bases from V and 1 base from J, with 13 bases in between. CDR1 MDHEN and CDR2 SYDVKM come from the germline V gene. This CDR3 is 16 amino acids long. The CDR3 spells CASSSDILGTNEKLFF. In DNA form, the CDR3 reads TGTGCCAGCAGTTCGGACATTCTAGGAACTAATGAAAAACTGTTTTTT.

The chain employs TRBV25-1 and TRBJ1-3, with unresolved D. The V gene's germline CDR1 is MGHDK and CDR2 SYGVNS. Trimming pared 8 bases from V and 1 base from J, leaving 3 bases between. CDR3 length equals 11 residues. CDR3 sequence reads: CASRSGNTIYF. The CDR3 DNA reads as TGTGCCAGCCGTTCTGGAAACACCATATATTTT.

This sequence joins TRBV7-7 and TRBJ2-1, with TRBD2 matching over 7 bases. Germline values: CDR1 SSHAT, CDR2 FNYEAQ (reference sequence). The CDR3 runs to 16 residues. V was pared by 2 bases and J by 4 bases, with 8 bases of the junction left unmatched. The CDR3 protein is CASSLSLASGYNEQFF. The CDR3 bases are TGTGCCAGCAGCTTAAGTTTGGCTAGCGGTTACAATGAGCAGTTCTTC.

The V call is TRBV4-1, the J call TRBJ1-5; no firm D call. Germline lookup yields CDR1 MGHRA and CDR2 YSYEKL. V lost 3 bases to trimming and J lost 4 bases, with 16 bases between them. The CDR3 length is 16 residues. The CDR3 coding sequence is TGCGCCAGCAGCCACTTAGCGGTCACAGTGAATCAGCCCCAGCATTTT. Protein sequence: CASSHLAVTVNQPQHF.

The J gene is TRBJ2-3, the V gene TRBV5-1; 9 bases fit TRBD2. This CDR3 has 17 residues. Germline CDR1 is SGHRS and CDR2 is YFSETQ. V shed 5 bases, J shed 7 bases, and the junction held 17 bases outside the gene matches. CDR3 amino acids: CASRAERGAAGGHTQYF. As DNA, the CDR3 is TGCGCCAGCAGGGCTGAGCGGGGGGCGGCTGGTGGGCATACGCAGTATTTT.

The chain combines TRBV5-5 with TRBJ2-2; 10 nucleotides align to TRBD2. The CDR3 runs to 15 residues. The ends lost 1 base at V and 5 bases at J; junction bases unmatched: 2. Germline CDR1 is SGHKS and CDR2 is YYEKEE (reference sequence). As DNA, the CDR3 is TGTGCCAGCAGCTTGCTAGCGGGGGATACCGGGGAGCTGTTTTTT. As protein: CASSLLAGDTGELFF.

This chain uses TRBV6-5 with TRBJ2-7; 9 positions agree with TRBD2. J was trimmed by 2 bases and V by 4 bases; bases with no gene match: 3. The CDR3 covers 14 residues. Germline V gene data show CDR1 as MNHEY and CDR2 as SVGAGI. The CDR3 loop reads CASSLVAGAYEQYF. The DNA for the CDR3 is TGTGCCAGCAGTTTGGTAGCGGGAGCCTACGAGCAGTACTTC.

The chain is built from TRBV28 and TRBJ2-7; 10 bases fit TRBD1. V shed 8 bases and J 5 bases; nucleotides not matched to a gene: 3. Per the germline V gene, CDR1 is MDHEN and CDR2 is SYDVKM. The CDR3 has 12 amino acids. The CDR3 loop reads CASWDRGDEQYF. The CDR3 coding sequence is TGTGCCAGCTGGGACAGGGGCGACGAGCAGTACTTC.

As to this clone: The missing conserved phenylalanine or tryptophan at the end of this CDR3 makes a read error likely. The chain joins TRBV12-5 to TRBJ2-3; 7 bases align to TRBD1. Germline CDR1 and CDR2: LGHNT and FRNRAP. With 1 base clipped from V and 5 bases from J, the junction kept 3 bases outside the gene matches. The CDR3 has 14 amino acids. CDR3 residues: CASGLGQGGDTQYS. CDR3 nucleotide sequence: TGTGCTAGTGGTTTGGGACAGGGTGGAGATACGCAGTATTCT.

The chain employs TRBV28 and TRBJ2-1; perhaps TRBD2 as D (6 bases). The CDR3 totals 16 residues. CDR1 is MDHEN and CDR2 is SYDVKM in the germline V gene. Trimming left V 2 bases short and J 6 bases short, with 17 bases between. CDR3 protein: CASSLKGGGLRNEQFF. The CDR3 DNA reads TGTGCCAGCAGTTTAAAGGGAGGAGGTTTGCGCAATGAGCAGTTCTTC. Using reference TRBV28 and TRBJ2-1 for the parts outside the CDR3, the full variable domain is DVKVTQSSRYLVKRTGEKVFLECVQDMDHENMFWYRQDPGLGLRLIYFSYDVKMKEKGDIPEGYSVSREKKERFSLILESASTNQTSMYLCASSLKGGGLRNEQFFGPGTRLTVL.

The sample holds a few counts of this clone. The chain links TRBV28 to TRBJ2-2; perhaps TRBD1 as D (6 bases). V was clipped by 5 bases and J by 5 bases, with 12 bases between them. The CDR3 covers 14 residues. Germline-derived CDR1 and CDR2 are MDHEN and SYDVKM. CDR3 coding DNA: TGTGCCAGCAGTCACTCAGGGGTTACCGGGGAGCTGTTTTTT. This gives the protein CASSHSGVTGELFF. Combining the CDR3 with reference TRBV28 and TRBJ2-2 gives the whole variable domain DVKVTQSSRYLVKRTGEKVFLECVQDMDHENMFWYRQDPGLGLRLIYFSYDVKMKEKGDIPEGYSVSREKKERFSLILESASTNQTSMYLCASSHSGVTGELFFGEGSRLTVL.

The chain combines TRBV2 with TRBJ2-3, with D maybe TRBD2 (6 bases). Between the trimmed V and J ends, which lost 6 bases and 1 base, there was a span of 11 bases. Germline-derived CDR1 and CDR2 are SNHLY and FYNNEI. The CDR3 runs to 14 residues. The CDR3 nucleotides read TGTGCCAGCAGGGGGGACTCTCGCACAGATACGCAGTATTTT. Protein product: CASRGDSRTDTQYF.

CDR3 in amino acids: CASSWTGGRSYGYTF. As DNA, the CDR3 is TGTGCCAGCAGCTGGACAGGGGGCCGGTCCTATGGCTACACCTTC. The chain links TRBV6-4 to TRBJ1-2, with 11 bases matching TRBD1. The CDR3 has 15 amino acids. V lost 6 bases to trimming and J lost 4 bases; unmatched junction nucleotides: 7. The germline gives CDR1 MRHNA, CDR2 SNTAGT.

The chain joins TRBV5-6 to TRBJ1-2; the D is unclear. The germline CDR1 and CDR2 sequences are SGHDT and YYEEEE. This CDR3 contains 13 residues. V was clipped by 1 base and J by 4 bases, with 8 bases between them. The CDR3, as DNA: TGTGCCAGCAGCTTGCAGGCCCCCTATGGCTACACCTTC. It yields the protein CASSLQAPYGYTF.

This clone came up a few times. This chain joins TRBV28 and TRBJ2-3; 12 bases map to TRBD2. The germline gives CDR1 MDHEN, CDR2 SYDVKM. The CDR3 loop spans 18 amino acids. V lost 4 bases and J lost 4; bases outside the gene matches: 12. This CDR3 is CASSSTFLAGGKADTQYF. In nucleotides, the CDR3 is TGTGCCAGCAGTTCTACCTTCCTAGCGGGGGGGAAAGCAGATACGCAGTATTTT.

The J gene is TRBJ2-5, the V gene TRBV9; 7 nucleotides match TRBD2. CDR1 and CDR2 (germline): SGDLS, YYNGEE. The CDR3 spans 14 residues. V was clipped by 0 bases and J by 2 bases; unmatched bases: 1. The chain's CDR3 is CASSVAGGQETQYF. Written as DNA, the CDR3 is TGTGCCAGCAGCGTAGCGGGGGGACAAGAGACCCAGTACTTC.

The chain recombines TRBV5-6 with TRBJ1-3; D call uncertain. CDR3 size: 16 residues. The germline V and J ends were trimmed by 3 bases and 0 bases, with 13 bases remaining between them. Germline CDR1 reads SGHDT; CDR2 reads YYEEEE. The DNA for the CDR3 is TGTGCCAGCAGCTGGAGTGGCAGCAGCTCTGGAAACACCATATATTTT. Protein product: CASSWSGSSSGNTIYF.

The CDR3 loop reads CASSVEDRGGSPLHF. The CDR3, as DNA: TGTGCCAGCAGCGTGGAAGACAGGGGCGGTTCACCCCTCCACTTT. The chain combines TRBV9 with TRBJ1-6; 8 nucleotides line up with TRBD1. V gave up 2 bases and J gave up 9 bases; unmatched junction bases: 7. This CDR3 has 15 residues. Germline V gene sequence: CDR1 SGDLS, CDR2 YYNGEE.

This CDR3 is CASSQSELSYEQYF. CDR3 sequence (DNA): TGCGCCAGCAGTCAATCTGAACTATCCTACGAGCAGTACTTC. The gene calls are TRBV23-1 and TRBJ2-7; D is unclear. TRBV23-1 is an open reading frame whose function is uncertain. The V end lost 0 bases, the J end lost 1 base, and 7 bases lay between the germline ends. This CDR3 comprises 14 residues.